One T cell receptor (beta chain) is described in this entry. V was clipped by 3 bases and J by 3 bases; unmatched bases: 5. Per the germline V gene, CDR1 is SGHVS and CDR2 is FQNEAQ. CDR3 length: 15 amino acids. This specimen belongs to a study of blood T cell repertoires in COVID-19. In the study overall: The United States, Italy and Spain supplied acute and convalescent COVID-19 samples.

Measured with immunoSEQ multiplex PCR; TCRdb has only the in-frame clones, and not every one. The table lists around 220,000 clones, about 91% of them singletons. The gene calls are TRBV7-8 and TRBJ2-3; TRBD2 agrees at 8 bases. This TCR was sampled from a man aged 18-30 years with active or convalescent COVID-19. Input material: peripheral blood. Here the CDR3 reads CASSFIAGTTDTQYF. The CDR3 region has the DNA TGTGCCAGCAGCTTTATAGCGGGAACAACAGATACGCAGTATTTT.